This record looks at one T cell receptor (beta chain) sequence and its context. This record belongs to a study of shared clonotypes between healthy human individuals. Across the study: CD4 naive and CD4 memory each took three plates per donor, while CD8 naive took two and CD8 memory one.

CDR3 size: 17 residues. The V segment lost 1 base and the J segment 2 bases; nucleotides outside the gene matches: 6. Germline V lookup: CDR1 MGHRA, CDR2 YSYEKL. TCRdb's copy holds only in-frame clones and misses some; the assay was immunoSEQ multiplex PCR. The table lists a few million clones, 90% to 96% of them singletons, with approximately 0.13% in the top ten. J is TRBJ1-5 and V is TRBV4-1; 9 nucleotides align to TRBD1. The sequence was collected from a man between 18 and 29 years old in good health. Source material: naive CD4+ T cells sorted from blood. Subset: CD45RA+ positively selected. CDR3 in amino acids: CASSQAGQGKGNQPQHF. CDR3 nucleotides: TGCGCCAGCAGCCAAGCGGGACAGGGAAAAGGCAATCAGCCCCAGCATTTT.